Shown below are 21 T cell receptor delta chains from a single sample sequenced in a study of γδ T cells in repeated Plasmodium falciparum infection. Flow sorting of PBMC yielded separate Vgamma9/Vdelta2+ and Vdelta2-negative gammadelta T cell populations for bulk repertoire analysis. TCRdb re-called clones from the multiplex PCR reads via CATT. Among around 49,000 delta-chain clones listed, about 2% were seen once. The sample was gamma-delta T cells from blood. These receptors all come from a pool of human donors (malaria-infected and uninfected, not separated).

To note about this clone: For this DNA, TCRdb reports the protein of a much larger clone, which diverges at residue 3, most likely from a read error; the protein presented here is translated directly from the DNA. CDR3 bases: TGTGCCTCTACGAGGGCCGACTACATACACTGGGGGATACCAGGGGCCGATAAACTCATCTTT. Protein: CASTRADYIHWGIPGADKLIF. The chain uses TRDV3 and TRDJ1, with 12 bases fitting TRDD3. TCRdb records no J gene; here it was assigned by comparing the DNA to germline. With 4 bases clipped from V and 3 bases from J, the junction kept 27 bases outside the gene matches. Per the germline V gene, CDR1 is TVYSNPD and CDR2 is GDNSRS (reference sequence). This CDR3 is 21 amino acids long.

In its sample, this clone was seen many times. The protein given in TCRdb and the translation of the DNA differ at residue 20, and the sequence presented here derives from the DNA. J is TRDJ1 and V is TRDV1; 10 positions agree with TRDD3. The CDR3 is 22 residues long. Germline loops: CDR1 TSWWSYY, CDR2 QGS. CDR3 residues: CALGELTYNVLLGDAYTDKFIF. CDR3 sequence (DNA): TGTGCTCTTGGGGAACTAACCTACAACGTCTTACTGGGGGATGCTTACACCGATAAATTCATCTTT.

This clone was detected many times. The protein recorded in TCRdb matches a much larger clone and deviates from this DNA's translation at residue 14, suggesting a read error; the protein here is obtained by translating the DNA. This sequence joins TRDV2 and TRDJ1; 11 bases are a match to TRDD3. The J gene, missing from TCRdb, was assigned here through DNA to germline matching. Germline V gene lookup returns CDR1 GEAIGNYY and CDR2 EKD. This CDR3 has 17 amino acids. The CDR3 loop reads CACDTLPLGDTTDRLIF. In DNA form, the CDR3 reads TGTGCCTGTGACACCCTCCCGCTGGGGGATACCACCGATAGACTCATCTTT.

A few counts support this clone. TCRdb lists the protein of a much larger clone for this DNA, which differs at residue 9, so this is likely a read error; the protein given here is translated from the DNA itself. This sequence joins TRDV2 and TRDJ1; 11 positions match TRDD3. TCRdb does not report a J gene; here it was assigned by matching the DNA to germline references. Germline V gives CDR1 GEAIGNYY, CDR2 EKD. Trimming at V came to 4 bases and at J to 0 bases, leaving 9 bases not matched to a gene. The CDR3 sequence is 17 residues long. CDR3 in DNA: TGTGCCTGTGATATACTGGGGGATAGCCGATACACCGATAAACTCATCTTT. The encoded protein is CACDILGDSRYTDKLIF.

Ten or more counts support this clone. The germline gene is not matched at one end of the junction; a read error may be the cause. The same CDR3 arises from other DNA sequences in this sample as well. The rearrangement links TRDV1 to TRDJ1, with TRDD3 matching over 11 bases. There are 18 residues in the CDR3. Germline CDR1 TSWWSYY, CDR2 QGS. CDR3 in amino acids: CALGEINGGYGYTDKLIF. As DNA, the CDR3 is TGTGCTCTTGGGGAAATAAATGGGGGATACGGGTACACAGATAAACTCATCTTT.

This clone was counted ten times or more. The protein held in TCRdb is that of a much larger clone and does not match this DNA's translation at residue 16, likely because of a read error; the protein shown is translated from the DNA. The V gene reported is TRDV2; the J gene is uncalled; the table's D call, TRDD3, was not checked against the DNA. This CDR3 region has 17 residues. In germline, CDR1 is GEAIGNYY, CDR2 EKD. The chain's CDR3 is CACDAVGDGGYTDKLTF. The CDR3 DNA sequence: TGTGCCTGTGACGCGGTGGGGGATGGGGGCTACACCGATAAACTCACCTTT.

On this clone itself: With only one base between it and a far larger clone, this is likely a read error. Other DNA variants within this sample encode the same CDR3. The chain uses TRDV2 and TRDJ1; D possibly corresponds to TRDD3 (6 bases). TCRdb carries no J gene annotation; the J gene was assigned here by matching the DNA with germline. CDR1 is GEAIGNYY, CDR2 EKD, per germline. This CDR3 contains 17 residues. The V and J ends lost 7 bases and 8 bases respectively, with 31 bases between them. In DNA, the CDR3 is TGTGCCTGCGACCAATTAATTCCAGAGGTGGATACATCGAAACTCATCTTT. This encodes CACDQLIPEVDTSKLIF.

This clone was recorded a few times. The translation of this DNA and the TCRdb protein of a much larger clone differ at residue 15, probably owing to a read error; the protein shown here is translated from the DNA. This sequence joins TRDV1 and TRDJ1, with D perhaps TRDD3 (6 bases). No J gene was available from TCRdb, and it was assigned here by a germline match of the DNA. This CDR3 is 20 amino acids long. V was shortened by 1 base and J by 3 bases, with 27 bases between the two germline ends. The germline CDR1 and CDR2 sequences are TSWWSYY and QGS. CDR3 protein: CALGEPSPPYWAPGADKLIF. The CDR3 nucleotides read TGTGCTCTTGGGGAACCCTCCCCCCCCTACTGGGCTCCCGGCGCCGATAAACTCATCTTT.

This clone has a count of ten or more. The chain is built from TRDV1 and TRDJ1; the match to TRDD3 covers 7 bases. TCRdb carries no J gene annotation; the J gene was assigned here by matching the DNA with germline. The CDR3 has 18 amino acids. The ends lost 4 bases at V and 4 bases at J; junction bases unmatched: 18. Germline V lookup: CDR1 TSWWSYY, CDR2 QGS. The CDR3 DNA sequence: TGTGCTCTTGGGGCCCCCCTACCGCTGGGGATATTCTTCGATAAACTCATCTTT. This codes for CALGAPLPLGIFFDKLIF.

This clone was recorded many times. TCRdb's entry gives the protein of a much larger clone, which mismatches this DNA's translation at residue 5, likely from a read error; the protein reported here is translated from the DNA. The rearrangement uses TRAV38-2/DV8 and TRDJ1, with TRDD3 identical over 12 bases. TCRdb gives no J gene; it was assigned here by matching the DNA to germline. With 4 bases clipped from V and 3 bases from J, the junction kept 31 bases outside the gene matches. Germline V lookup: CDR1 TSESDYY, CDR2 QEAYKQQN. This CDR3 is 24 amino acids long. CDR3: CAYRGARRWDPLLGDTWSADKLIF. DNA for the CDR3: TGTGCTTATAGGGGCGCGAGACGTTGGGACCCTTTACTGGGGGATACTTGGTCGGCCGATAAACTCATCTTT.

This clone was found many times. The chain employs TRDV1 and TRDJ1; 7 bases line up with TRDD3. Matching the DNA to germline supplied the J gene, which TCRdb does not give. The V segment lost 0 bases and the J segment 2 bases; nucleotides outside the gene matches: 15. The CDR3 contains 19 residues. Germline values: CDR1 TSWWSYY, CDR2 QGS. The chain's CDR3 is CALGELRGNWGFATDKLIF. In DNA, the CDR3 is TGTGCTCTTGGGGAACTTCGGGGGAACTGGGGATTCGCTACCGATAAACTCATCTTT.

This clone was picked up a small number of times. This DNA translates differently at residue 8 from the TCRdb protein, which is that of a much larger clone; a read error is likely, and the protein shown is the DNA's own translation. The chain combines TRDV3 with TRDJ1; 7 nucleotides line up with TRDD3. Germline values: CDR1 TVYSNPD, CDR2 GDNSRS (reference sequence). V lost 5 bases, J lost 7 bases, and 13 bases stayed unmatched. The CDR3 consists of 13 residues. As DNA, the CDR3 is TGTGCCCACAGCCCACTGGGGCCACTTAAACTCATCTTT. Amino acids: CAHSPLGPLKLIF.

As regards this clone: This sequence is one base from a far larger clone and is likely a read error. Other nucleotide sequences from this sample produce the same CDR3. The V gene was identified as TRDV2, while no J gene was called; the table's D gene call, TRDD3, was not cross checked with the DNA. Germline loops: CDR1 GEAIGNYY, CDR2 EKD. The CDR3 sequence is 19 residues long. For the CDR3, the DNA is TGTGCCTGTGACACCGTAGGAGGGATACGCGAAGAGAAAACCGATAAACTCATATTT. Translation gives CACDTVGGIREEKTDKLIF.

Note on this clone: With a far larger clone one base away, a read error is the likely cause. Other DNA sequences in this specimen translate into the identical CDR3. V is TRDV2 and J is TRDJ1, with 11 bases identical to TRDD3. Assignment of the J gene here rests on matching the DNA to germline, because TCRdb gives none. CDR1 GEAIGNYY and CDR2 EKD come from the germline V gene. The CDR3 has 17 amino acids. CDR3 amino acids: CACDSLLGDKNTDKLIF. The CDR3 DNA follows: TGTGCCTGTGACTCCTTACTGGGGGATAAGAACACTGATAAACTCATCTTT.

This clone was picked up a small number of times. This DNA's translation and the protein TCRdb lists, from a much larger clone, do not match at residue 17, likely due to a read error; the protein shown is translated from the DNA. CDR3: CALGDPPPTHMPYCWYADKLIF. DNA for the CDR3: TGTGCTCTTGGGGACCCCCCCCCTACACACATGCCCTACTGTTGGTACGCCGATAAACTCATCTTT. V usage is TRDV1 and J usage is TRDJ1, with TRDD2 as a possible D gene (5 bases). No J gene was available from TCRdb, and it was assigned here by a germline match of the DNA. V lost 3 bases to trimming and J lost 3 bases, with 35 bases between them. The CDR3 has 22 amino acids. The germline CDR1 and CDR2 sequences are TSWWSYY and QGS.

As to this clone: The protein held in TCRdb is that of a much larger clone and does not match this DNA's translation at residue 19, likely because of a read error; the protein shown is translated from the DNA. The CDR3 region has the DNA TGTGCTCTTGGGGAAATCGTCCTACGCTACTGGGGGGGGTACACCGATAAACTCACCTTT. Protein: CALGEIVLRYWGGYTDKLTF. No J gene was assigned, while the V gene was called as TRDV1; TRDD3 was called by the table and not checked on the DNA. Germline V gives CDR1 TSWWSYY, CDR2 QGS. The CDR3 extends over 20 amino acids.

The sample holds a few counts of this clone. TCRdb pairs this DNA with a much larger clone's protein that differs at residue 5, likely a read error; the protein shown was translated from the DNA. The genes are TRDV2 and TRDJ1; 13 bases agree with TRDD3. TCRdb carries no J gene annotation; the J gene was assigned here by matching the DNA with germline. With V trimmed by 3 bases and J by 3 bases, 12 bases remained unmatched. The CDR3 is 18 residues long. The germline CDR1 and CDR2 sequences are GEAIGNYY and EKD. CDR3 sequence: CACDAGVYWGIRADKLIF. CDR3 DNA sequence: TGTGCCTGTGACGCCGGGGTATACTGGGGGATACGGGCCGATAAACTCATCTTT.

In regard to this clone: The protein TCRdb lists belongs to a much larger clone and differs from this DNA's translation at residue 5, which points to a read error; the protein shown is made from the DNA. CDR3 region: CAYSFPLLGGYAGQSDKLIF. The CDR3 DNA follows: TGTGCTTATAGTTTCCCCCTACTTGGGGGATACGCGGGCCAGAGCGATAAACTCATCTTT. The chain couples TRAV38-2/DV8 to TRDJ1; 11 bases fit TRDD3. The J gene was missing in TCRdb and was found by matching the end of the DNA to germline. J lost 4 bases, V lost 5 bases, and 22 bases had no gene match. CDR1 TSESDYY and CDR2 QEAYKQQN come from the germline V gene. This CDR3 is built from 20 residues.

A remark on this clone: This DNA translates differently at residue 9 from the TCRdb protein, which is that of a much larger clone; a read error is likely, and the protein shown is the DNA's own translation. The CDR3 bases are TGTGCCTTTGCCTTCCCCCCTAACATCGATAAACTCATCTTT. Its translation: CAFAFPPNIDKLIF. The V and J genes are TRDV3 and TRDJ1; tentative D call: TRDD2 (6 bases). TCRdb carries no J gene annotation; the J gene was assigned here by matching the DNA with germline. V was trimmed by 2 bases and J by 4 bases, leaving 17 bases between them. From germline, CDR1 is TVYSNPD and CDR2 GDNSRS (reference sequence). The CDR3 has 14 amino acids. Drawing the rest from reference TRDV3 and TRDJ1, the complete variable domain is CDKVTQSSPDQTVASGSEVVLLCTYDTVYSNPDLFWYRIRPDYSFQFVFYGDNSRSEGADFTQGRFSVKHILTQKAFHLVISPVRTEDSATYYCAFAFPPNIDKLIFGKGTRVTVEP.

Turning to this clone: The protein TCRdb lists belongs to a much larger clone and differs from this DNA's translation at residue 14, which points to a read error; the protein shown is made from the DNA. The genes are TRDV3 and TRDJ1, with 11 bases matching TRDD3. TCRdb is silent on the J gene; assignment here came from matching the DNA to germline. The CDR3 has 21 residues. The V and J ends lost 1 base and 0 bases, in that order; junction bases with no gene match: 22. CDR1 and CDR2 from the germline V gene are TVYSNPD and GDNSRS (reference sequence). This chain's CDR3 is CAFTYPSYWGIASMYTDKLIF. The CDR3 DNA is TGTGCCTTTACCTACCCCTCCTACTGGGGGATAGCATCCATGTACACCGATAAACTCATCTTT.

This clone has ten or more counts. A far larger clone is only one base removed, so a read error is likely. This same CDR3 is encoded by further DNA sequences in the sample. The chain employs TRDV1 and TRDJ1; D is possibly TRDD3 (5 bases). This CDR3 comprises 19 residues. Germline V gene lookup returns CDR1 TSWWSYY and CDR2 QGS. In DNA, the CDR3 is TGTGCCCTTGGGGAACCCCACATTAATGCAGGGGGGCACACCGATAAACTCATCTTT. Translated, it gives CALGEPHINAGGHTDKLIF.